This T cell receptor (beta chain) was identified in a study of blood T cell repertoires in COVID-19. Profiling relied on immunoSEQ multiplex PCR, and the TCRdb table lists in-frame clones only, not all of them. The data show around 250,000 clones, about nine tenths seen once. CDR3 length: 13 amino acids. The V and J ends lost 7 bases and 3 bases respectively, with 10 bases between them. CDR1 is SEHNR and CDR2 is FQNEAQ in the germline V gene (reference sequence). The chain uses TRBV7-9 and TRBJ1-3; D is unclear. Sequencing used PBMCs or T cells enriched from blood (not recorded which). This sequence originates from a human donor in a cohort exposed to, infected with or recovered from COVID-19 (not recorded which). The donor label of this sample is uncertain. CDR3 protein: CASTTRVGNTIYF. CDR3 nucleotide sequence: TGTGCCAGCACAACGAGGGTTGGAAACACCATATATTTT.